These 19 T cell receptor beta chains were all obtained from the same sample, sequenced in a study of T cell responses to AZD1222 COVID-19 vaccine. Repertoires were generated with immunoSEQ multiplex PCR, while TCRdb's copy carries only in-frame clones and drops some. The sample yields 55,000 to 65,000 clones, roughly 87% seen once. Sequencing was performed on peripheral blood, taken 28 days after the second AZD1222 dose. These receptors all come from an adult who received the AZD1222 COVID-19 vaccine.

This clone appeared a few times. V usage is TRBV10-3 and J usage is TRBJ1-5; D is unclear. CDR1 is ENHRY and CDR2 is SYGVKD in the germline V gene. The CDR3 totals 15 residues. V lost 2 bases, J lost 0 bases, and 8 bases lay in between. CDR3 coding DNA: TGTGCCATCAGTGAGGACAAATATAGCAATCAGCCCCAGCATTTT. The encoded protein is CAISEDKYSNQPQHF.

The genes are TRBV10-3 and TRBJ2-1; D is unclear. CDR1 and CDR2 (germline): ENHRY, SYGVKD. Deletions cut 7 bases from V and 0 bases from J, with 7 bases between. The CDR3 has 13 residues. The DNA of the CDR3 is TGTGCCATCATGTCGGGCTCCTACAATGAGCAGTTCTTC. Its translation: CAIMSGSYNEQFF.

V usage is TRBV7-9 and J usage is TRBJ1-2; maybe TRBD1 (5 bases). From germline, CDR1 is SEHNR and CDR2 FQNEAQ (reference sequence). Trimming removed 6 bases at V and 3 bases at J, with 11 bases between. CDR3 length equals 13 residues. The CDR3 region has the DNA TGTGCCAGCAGGCAGGGTAATGACTATGGCTACACCTTC. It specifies CASRQGNDYGYTF.

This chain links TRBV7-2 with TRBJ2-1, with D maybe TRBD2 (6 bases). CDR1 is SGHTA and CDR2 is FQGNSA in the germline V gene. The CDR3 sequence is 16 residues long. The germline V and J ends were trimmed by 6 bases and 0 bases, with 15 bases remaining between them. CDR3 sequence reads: CASSSSGRPSYNEQFF. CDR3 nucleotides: TGTGCCAGCAGTAGTAGCGGCCGGCCCTCCTACAATGAGCAGTTCTTC.

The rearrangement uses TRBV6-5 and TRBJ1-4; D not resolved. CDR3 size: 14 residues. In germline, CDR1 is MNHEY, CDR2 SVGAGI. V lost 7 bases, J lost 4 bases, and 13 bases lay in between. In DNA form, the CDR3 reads TGTGCCAGCAAGAGGGTGCAGTATAATGAAAAACTGTTTTTT. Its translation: CASKRVQYNEKLFF.

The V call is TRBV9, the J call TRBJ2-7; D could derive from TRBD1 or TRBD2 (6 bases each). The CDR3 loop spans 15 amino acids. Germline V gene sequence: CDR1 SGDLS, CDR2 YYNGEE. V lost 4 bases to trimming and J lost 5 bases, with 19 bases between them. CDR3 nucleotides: TGTGCCAGCAGCCCGGGGGCCAGGGCTGCCAACGAGCAGTACTTC. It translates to CASSPGARAANEQYF.

CDR3 amino acids: CAWSVTGYSYEQYF. CDR3 DNA sequence: TGTGCCTGGAGTGTAACCGGCTACTCCTACGAGCAGTACTTC. The chain joins TRBV30 to TRBJ2-7; D is uncertain. V was shortened by 0 bases and J by 0 bases, with 9 bases between the two germline ends. This CDR3 is 14 amino acids long. From germline, CDR1 is GTSNPN and CDR2 SVGIG (reference sequence).

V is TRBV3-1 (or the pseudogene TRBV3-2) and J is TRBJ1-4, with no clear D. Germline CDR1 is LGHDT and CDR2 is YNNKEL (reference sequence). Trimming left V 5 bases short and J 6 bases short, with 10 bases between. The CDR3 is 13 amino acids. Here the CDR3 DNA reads TGTGCCAGCAGCTACGACTGGGATGAAAAACTGTTTTTT. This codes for CASSYDWDEKLFF.

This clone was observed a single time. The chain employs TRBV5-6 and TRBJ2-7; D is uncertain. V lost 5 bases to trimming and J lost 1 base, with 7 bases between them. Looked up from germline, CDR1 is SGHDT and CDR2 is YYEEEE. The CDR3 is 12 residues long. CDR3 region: CASSQTSYEQYF. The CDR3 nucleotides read TGTGCCAGCAGTCAGACTTCCTACGAGCAGTACTTC.

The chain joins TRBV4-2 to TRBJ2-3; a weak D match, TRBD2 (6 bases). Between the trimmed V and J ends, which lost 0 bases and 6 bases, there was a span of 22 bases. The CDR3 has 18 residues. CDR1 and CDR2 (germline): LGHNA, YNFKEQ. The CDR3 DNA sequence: TGTGCCAGCAGCCAAGAAGGTATGCGACGACTAGTCACGGATACGCAGTATTTT. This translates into CASSQEGMRRLVTDTQYF.

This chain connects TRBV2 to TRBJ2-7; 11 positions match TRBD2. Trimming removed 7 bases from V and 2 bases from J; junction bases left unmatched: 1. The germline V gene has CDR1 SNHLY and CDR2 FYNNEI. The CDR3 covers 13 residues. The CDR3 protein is CASMGLAAYEQYF. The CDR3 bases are TGTGCCAGCATGGGACTAGCGGCCTACGAGCAGTACTTC.

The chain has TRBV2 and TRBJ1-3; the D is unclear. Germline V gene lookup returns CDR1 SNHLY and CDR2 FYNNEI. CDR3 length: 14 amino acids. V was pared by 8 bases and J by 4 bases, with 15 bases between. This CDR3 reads CASHGRGRGNTIYF. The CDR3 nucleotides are TGTGCCAGCCACGGCCGAGGGAGAGGAAACACCATATATTTT.

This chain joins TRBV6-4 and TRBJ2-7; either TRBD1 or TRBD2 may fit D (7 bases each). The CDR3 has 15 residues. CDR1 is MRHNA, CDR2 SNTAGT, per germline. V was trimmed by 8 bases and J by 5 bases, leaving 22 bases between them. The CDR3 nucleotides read TGTGCCAGCGGAGGGGAGACAGGGCGGGGGCACGAGCAGTACTTC. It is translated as CASGGETGRGHEQYF.

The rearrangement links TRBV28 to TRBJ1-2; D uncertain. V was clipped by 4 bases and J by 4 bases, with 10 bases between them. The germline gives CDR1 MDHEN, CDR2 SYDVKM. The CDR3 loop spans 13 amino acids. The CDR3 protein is CASSSSGSYGYTF. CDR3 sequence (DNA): TGTGCCAGCAGTTCCAGCGGATCCTATGGCTACACCTTC.

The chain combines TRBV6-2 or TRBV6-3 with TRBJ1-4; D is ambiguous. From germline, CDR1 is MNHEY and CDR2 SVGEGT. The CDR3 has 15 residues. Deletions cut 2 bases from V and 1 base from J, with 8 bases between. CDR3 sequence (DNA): TGTGCCAGCAGTTACGGAGGGCGAACTAATGAAAAACTGTTTTTT. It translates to CASSYGGRTNEKLFF.

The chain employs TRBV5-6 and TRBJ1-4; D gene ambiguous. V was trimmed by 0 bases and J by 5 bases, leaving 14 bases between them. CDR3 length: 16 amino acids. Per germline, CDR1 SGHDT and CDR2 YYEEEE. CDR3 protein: CASSLEGRAENEKLFF. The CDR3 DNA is TGTGCCAGCAGCTTGGAAGGTAGGGCAGAGAATGAAAAACTGTTTTTT.

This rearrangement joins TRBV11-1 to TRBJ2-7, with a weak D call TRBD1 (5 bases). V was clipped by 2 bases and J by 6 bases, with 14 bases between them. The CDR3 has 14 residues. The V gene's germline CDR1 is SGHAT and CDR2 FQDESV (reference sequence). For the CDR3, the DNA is TGTGCCAGCAGCTTAATGGACACATTGGGCGAGCAGTACTTC. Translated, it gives CASSLMDTLGEQYF. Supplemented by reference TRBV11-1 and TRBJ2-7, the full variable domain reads EAEVAQSPRYKITEKSQAVAFWCDPISGHATLYWYRQILGQGPELLVQFQDESVVDDSQLPKDRFSAERLKGVDSTLKIQPAELGDSAMYLCASSLMDTLGEQYFGPGTRLTVT.

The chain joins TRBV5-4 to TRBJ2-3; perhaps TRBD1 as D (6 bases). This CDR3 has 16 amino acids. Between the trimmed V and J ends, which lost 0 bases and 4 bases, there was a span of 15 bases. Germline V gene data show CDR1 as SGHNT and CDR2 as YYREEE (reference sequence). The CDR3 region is CASSLDQGRGSDTQYF. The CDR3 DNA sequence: TGTGCCAGCAGCTTGGATCAGGGCAGGGGATCAGATACGCAGTATTTT.

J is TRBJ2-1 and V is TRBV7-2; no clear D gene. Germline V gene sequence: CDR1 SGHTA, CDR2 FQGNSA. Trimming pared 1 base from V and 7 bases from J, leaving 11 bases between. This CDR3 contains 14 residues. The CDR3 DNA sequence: TGTGCCAGCAGCTTAGACGGTAATTGGAATGAGCAGTTCTTC. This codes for CASSLDGNWNEQFF.